Presented here are 32 T cell receptor beta chains from one specimen sequenced in a study of blood T cell repertoires in COVID-19 (dated by TCRdb to about 2020). Libraries came from the immunoSEQ multiplex PCR assay. Here the immuneACCESS table is served through TCRdb, limited to in-frame sequences with V and J called. Missing clones are a known gap in these copies; in checked studies unresolved V genes cover under half, and the rest lacks a known reason. The sample records about 400,000 clones, roughly 86% of which are singletons. The ten largest clonotypes hold around 2.9% of the sample. The sequencing input was peripheral blood. Receptor source: a human donor in a cohort sampled during active COVID-19.

The V gene is TRBV25-1, the J gene TRBJ1-1; 7 nucleotides line up with TRBD1. The V gene end was trimmed by 1 base and the J gene end by 2 bases; junction bases not matched to a gene: 4. Germline V gene sequence: CDR1 MGHDK, CDR2 SYGVNS. The CDR3 is 15 amino acids. CDR3 sequence reads: CASSEFSGGNTEAFF. CDR3 in DNA: TGTGCCAGCAGTGAATTTTCAGGGGGAAACACTGAAGCTTTCTTT. Full variable domain (outside the CDR3, taken from reference TRBV25-1 and TRBJ1-1): EADIYQTPRYLVIGTGKKITLECSQTMGHDKMYWYQQDPGMELHLIHYSYGVNSTEKGDLSSESTVSRIRTEHFPLTLESARPSHTSQYLCASSEFSGGNTEAFFGQGTRLTVV.

The chain has TRBV9 and TRBJ2-1, with D unresolved. The CDR3 runs to 12 residues. Trimming removed 0 bases from V and 8 bases from J, with 6 bases in between. Germline CDR1 SGDLS, CDR2 YYNGEE. CDR3 in DNA: TGTGCCAGCAGCGTAGCTACGGATGAGCAGTTCTTC. It translates to CASSVATDEQFF.

This chain uses TRBV5-1 with TRBJ2-1; a weak D match, TRBD2 (5 bases). The CDR3 is made up of 15 amino acids. From germline, CDR1 is SGHRS and CDR2 YFSETQ. V was clipped by 0 bases and J by 7 bases, with 14 bases between them. For the CDR3, the DNA is TGCGCCAGCAGCTTGGATTCGGGGTCCCTTAATGAGCAGTTCTTC. It encodes CASSLDSGSLNEQFF.

The rearrangement links TRBV11-1 to TRBJ2-3; D uncertain. Germline CDR1 and CDR2: SGHAT and FQDESV (reference sequence). The CDR3 is 14 residues long. V was trimmed by 1 base and J by 4 bases, leaving 9 bases between them. The chain's CDR3 is CASSLGQSPDTQYF. DNA of the CDR3: TGTGCCAGCAGCTTAGGGCAGTCCCCAGATACGCAGTATTTT.

The V gene is TRBV5-1, the J gene TRBJ1-4; 8 nucleotides match TRBD1. V lost 0 bases, J lost 8 bases, and 6 bases stayed unmatched. Germline assignment: CDR1 SGHRS and CDR2 YFSETQ. The length of the CDR3 is 15 residues. The CDR3 coding sequence is TGCGCCAGCAGCTTGGCGACAGGGGTGCGGGAAAAACTGTTTTTT. Its protein is CASSLATGVREKLFF.

The chain couples TRBV3-1 (or the pseudogene TRBV3-2) to TRBJ1-3; no firm D call. Germline V CDR1 and CDR2: LGHDT, YNNKEL (reference sequence). V lost 4 bases and J 1 base, leaving 14 bases between the germline ends. The CDR3 has 16 residues. CDR3 region: CASSLTFGSSGNTIYF. CDR3 coding DNA: TGTGCCAGCAGCCTGACCTTTGGGAGTTCTGGAAACACCATATATTTT.

This clone has just a few counts. The chain carries TRBV7-9 and TRBJ2-1; perhaps TRBD2 as D (6 bases). CDR1 is SEHNR, CDR2 FQNEAQ, per germline (reference sequence). Trimming removed 2 bases from V and 7 bases from J, with 18 bases in between. The CDR3 totals 16 residues. The CDR3 nucleotides are TGTGCCAGCAGCTTAATGTCGGGCGGGAACCCAAATGAGCAGTTCTTC. It translates to CASSLMSGGNPNEQFF.

This chain joins TRBV6-1 and TRBJ2-7, with 7 bases matching TRBD1. The CDR3 spans 14 residues. V lost 2 bases to trimming and J lost 5 bases; unmatched junction nucleotides: 6. CDR1 MNHNS and CDR2 SASEGT come from the germline V gene. The CDR3 region is CASSETGVENEQYF. CDR3 in DNA: TGTGCCAGCAGTGAAACAGGGGTTGAAAACGAGCAGTACTTC.

The chain recombines TRBV7-9 with TRBJ1-4; TRBD1 might be the D (5 bases). With 2 bases removed from V and 0 bases from J, the gap between germline ends came to 7 bases. Germline V gene data show CDR1 as SEHNR and CDR2 as FQNEAQ (reference sequence). CDR3 size: 15 residues. This chain's CDR3 is CASSLQGPTNEKLFF. In DNA, the CDR3 is TGTGCCAGCAGCTTACAGGGCCCAACTAATGAAAAACTGTTTTTT.

V and J are TRBV4-2 and TRBJ1-1; 8 nucleotides agree with TRBD1. V was clipped by 4 bases and J by 5 bases; unmatched bases: 12. The CDR3 extends over 16 amino acids. The germline V gene encodes CDR1 LGHNA and CDR2 YNFKEQ. DNA of the CDR3: TGTGCCAGCAGCCTCTACACAGGGGGAGGGGAGACTGAAGCTTTCTTT. Translated, it gives CASSLYTGGGETEAFF.

CDR3 nucleotides: TGTGCCAGTAGTATAAACCGGGACAGGGTCGATGGCTACACCTTC. This sequence encodes CASSINRDRVDGYTF. V gene TRBV19 combines with J gene TRBJ1-2; 9 bases agree with TRBD1. Germline CDR1 and CDR2: LNHDA and SQIVND (reference sequence). The CDR3 covers 15 residues. V lost 2 bases, J lost 6 bases, and 7 bases stayed unmatched.

The CDR3 DNA is TGTGCCAGCAGCTTAGACAGGGATAATTCACCCCTCCACTTT. Its translation: CASSLDRDNSPLHF. V is TRBV13 and J is TRBJ1-6, with TRBD1 as a possible D gene (6 bases). Germline V gene lookup returns CDR1 PRHDT and CDR2 FYEKMQ (reference sequence). This CDR3 is 14 amino acids long. The V gene lost 1 base and the J gene lost 5 bases, with 6 bases spanning the gap.

V usage is TRBV6-5 and J usage is TRBJ2-5; TRBD2 matches 7 bases. The CDR3 consists of 15 residues. In germline, CDR1 is MNHEY, CDR2 SVGAGI. The ends lost 7 bases at V and 3 bases at J; junction bases unmatched: 11. Written as DNA, the CDR3 is TGTGCCAGCACCATTATGGGGGGGGGAGAAGAGACCCAGTACTTC. The encoded protein is CASTIMGGGEETQYF.

This rearrangement joins TRBV5-1 to TRBJ1-6, with TRBD1 matching 10 bases. Germline CDR1 and CDR2: SGHRS and YFSETQ. The CDR3 consists of 17 residues. The V segment lost 4 bases and the J segment 7 bases; nucleotides outside the gene matches: 11. The CDR3 loop is CASSVGRMTGGNSPLHF. Written as DNA, the CDR3 is TGCGCCAGCAGCGTCGGAAGAATGACAGGGGGCAATTCACCCCTCCACTTT.

This clone was seen once. The chain is built from TRBV2 and TRBJ2-3, with D perhaps TRBD2 (6 bases). Germline V gene lookup returns CDR1 SNHLY and CDR2 FYNNEI. The CDR3 is 15 residues long. V was cut by 4 bases and J by 1 base, with 12 bases left in between. The CDR3 DNA sequence: TGTGCCAGCAGTGTTATGCGGGGCCGCACAGATACGCAGTATTTT. It specifies CASSVMRGRTDTQYF.

J is TRBJ1-5 and V is TRBV7-9, with 8 nucleotides matching TRBD1. CDR1 is SEHNR and CDR2 is FQNEAQ in the germline V gene (reference sequence). The V segment lost 4 bases and the J segment 0 bases; nucleotides outside the gene matches: 8. The CDR3 is 17 amino acids. CDR3 nucleotides: TGTGCCAGCAGCTCCGGGGTGGACAGGGTTAGCAATCAGCCCCAGCATTTT. Amino acid sequence: CASSSGVDRVSNQPQHF.

This clone was found a few times. This chain connects TRBV6-5 to TRBJ1-6; tentatively, D is TRBD1 (5 bases). Trimming pared 2 bases from V and 5 bases from J, leaving 13 bases between. This CDR3 comprises 16 residues. Germline assignment: CDR1 MNHEY and CDR2 SVGAGI. CDR3 residues: CASSYNGGGNNSPLHF. CDR3 bases: TGTGCCAGCAGTTACAACGGGGGGGGGAATAATTCACCCCTCCACTTT.

V usage is TRBV5-1 and J usage is TRBJ2-7, with D maybe TRBD1 (6 bases). The V end lost 3 bases, the J end lost 3 bases, and 10 bases lay between the germline ends. The CDR3 is 13 residues long. Per germline, CDR1 SGHRS and CDR2 YFSETQ. CDR3 coding DNA: TGCGCCAGCAGCTCACAGGGTCTCTACGAGCAGTACTTC. Translated: CASSSQGLYEQYF.

The chain recombines TRBV12-3 or TRBV12-4 with TRBJ1-3; TRBD1 is a possible D gene (5 bases). The CDR3 runs to 13 residues. V lost 10 bases and J lost 0, with 10 bases in between. This CDR3 reads CATLGGSGNTIYF. DNA for the CDR3: TGTGCCACCCTGGGGGGCTCTGGAAACACCATATATTTT.

This clone was observed once. CDR3 DNA sequence: TGTGCCAGCAGCTTGTCGGTCGGGGGAAATCAGCCCCAGCATTTT. Amino acids: CASSLSVGGNQPQHF. The chain couples TRBV5-6 to TRBJ1-5, with D tentatively TRBD1 (5 bases). Trimming cost V 1 base and J 4 bases, with 12 bases left between them. The CDR3 loop spans 15 amino acids. From germline, CDR1 is SGHDT and CDR2 YYEEEE. Looking up the rest from reference TRBV5-6 and TRBJ1-5 gives the full variable domain: DAGVTQSPTHLIKTRGQQVTLRCSPKSGHDTVSWYQQALGQGPQFIFQYYEEEERQRGNFPDRFSGHQFPNYSSELNVNALLLGDSALYLCASSLSVGGNQPQHFGDGTRLSIL.

This sequence joins TRBV28 and TRBJ1-3; perhaps TRBD1 as D (6 bases). V was trimmed by 3 bases and J by 4 bases, leaving 10 bases between them. Germline V gives CDR1 MDHEN, CDR2 SYDVKM. The CDR3 is 14 amino acids. The CDR3 DNA follows: TGTGCCAGCAGTTTTGCAGGGGACGGAAACACCATATATTTT. This gives the protein CASSFAGDGNTIYF.

CDR3 protein: CASSSGTGGNMGELFF. For the CDR3, the DNA is TGTGCCAGCAGCTCCGGGACAGGGGGAAATATGGGGGAGCTGTTTTTT. This sequence joins TRBV7-2 and TRBJ2-2; 11 bases fit TRBD1. The CDR3 covers 16 residues. CDR1 is SGHTA, CDR2 FQGNSA, per germline. The trim removed 4 bases at V and 8 bases at J, leaving 9 bases unmatched.

As regards this clone: A junction boundary mismatches the germline segment, possibly from a read error. The chain links TRBV28 to TRBJ2-1, with 14 bases fitting TRBD2. The CDR3 covers 15 residues. The germline V gene encodes CDR1 MDHEN and CDR2 SYDVKM. The CDR3: CASSLLGTSGGKKVF. DNA for the CDR3: TGTGCCAGCAGTTTGCTCGGGACTAGCGGGGGAAAAAAGGTCTTC.

This rearrangement joins TRBV15 to TRBJ1-6; D gene unclear. Germline V lookup: CDR1 LNHNV, CDR2 YYDKDF (reference sequence). Trimming cost V 8 bases and J 7 bases, with 15 bases left between them. This CDR3 spans 14 amino acids. Written as DNA, the CDR3 is TGTGCCACCTCAGGCAGATCTTTGAATTCACCCCTCCACTTT. Translating gives CATSGRSLNSPLHF.

The rearrangement uses TRBV6-5 and TRBJ2-5; the match to TRBD2 covers 7 bases. This CDR3 contains 15 residues. CDR1 and CDR2 (germline): MNHEY, SVGAGI. Trimming at V came to 6 bases and at J to 2 bases, leaving 9 bases not matched to a gene. CDR3 in DNA: TGTGCCAGCAGGCTGGCGGGAGAATTTCAAGAGACCCAGTACTTC. Translating gives CASRLAGEFQETQYF.

This clone appeared many times. The J gene is TRBJ2-3, the V gene TRBV6-4; possibly TRBD2 for D (7 bases). Trimming shortened V by 6 bases and J by 4 bases, and 17 bases separated the two germline ends. Germline V gene lookup returns CDR1 MRHNA and CDR2 SNTAGT. CDR3 length equals 15 residues. The CDR3 region is CASSARGGAADTQYF. The CDR3 nucleotides read TGTGCCAGCAGCGCTAGAGGGGGGGCCGCAGATACGCAGTATTTT.

The chain recombines TRBV5-1 with TRBJ2-5, with 9 positions matching TRBD2. The germline CDR1 and CDR2 sequences are SGHRS and YFSETQ. This CDR3 is built from 16 residues. After removal of 0 bases from V and 5 bases from J, the junction contained 8 bases not matched to a gene. CDR3 amino acids: CASSLGSGGYRETQYF. The CDR3 nucleotides are TGCGCCAGCAGCTTGGGTAGCGGGGGCTATCGGGAGACCCAGTACTTC.

The V call is TRBV29-1, the J call TRBJ1-1; TRBD1 is a possible D gene (6 bases). Germline CDR1 and CDR2: SQVTM and ANQGSEA. V lost 4 bases and J lost 4, with 7 bases in between. The CDR3 has 11 amino acids. The CDR3 DNA sequence: TGCAGCGTTGGACAGGTCACTGAAGCTTTCTTT. It specifies CSVGQVTEAFF.

V and J are TRBV4-2 and TRBJ2-1; TRBD2 agrees at 9 bases. This CDR3 comprises 17 residues. Looked up from germline, CDR1 is LGHNA and CDR2 is YNFKEQ. Germline trimming cut 1 base from V and 7 bases from J; bases unmatched to any gene: 11. In DNA, the CDR3 is TGTGCCAGCAGCCAAGCTTCGGTGCGGGAGGGGCGGAATGAGCAGTTCTTC. It translates to CASSQASVREGRNEQFF.

V usage is TRBV19 and J usage is TRBJ1-2, with D possibly being TRBD1 (6 bases). V gave up 0 bases and J gave up 10 bases, with 15 bases separating them. Germline assignment: CDR1 LNHDA and CDR2 SQIVND (reference sequence). CDR3 length: 14 residues. The CDR3 sequence is CASSIDLNGQFYTF. The CDR3 nucleotides read TGTGCCAGTAGTATAGATCTGAACGGACAGTTCTACACCTTC.

There are a few counts of this clone. V and J are TRBV5-1 and TRBJ2-1; TRBD2 matches at 12 bases. CDR1 is SGHRS and CDR2 is YFSETQ in the germline V gene. The CDR3 is made up of 15 amino acids. With 3 bases clipped from V and 4 bases from J, the junction kept 2 bases outside the gene matches. CDR3 DNA: TGCGCCAGCAGCTCTGGACTAGCGGGGTACAATGAGCAGTTCTTC. Residues: CASSSGLAGYNEQFF.

J is TRBJ2-3 and V is TRBV5-6; no reliable D call. V lost 7 bases and J 1 base, leaving 19 bases between the germline ends. Germline V gives CDR1 SGHDT, CDR2 YYEEEE. The CDR3 loop spans 16 amino acids. CDR3 sequence (DNA): TGTGCCAGCGATCTGGTCCGCGGTTCTCGCACAGATACGCAGTATTTT. Encoded protein: CASDLVRGSRTDTQYF.